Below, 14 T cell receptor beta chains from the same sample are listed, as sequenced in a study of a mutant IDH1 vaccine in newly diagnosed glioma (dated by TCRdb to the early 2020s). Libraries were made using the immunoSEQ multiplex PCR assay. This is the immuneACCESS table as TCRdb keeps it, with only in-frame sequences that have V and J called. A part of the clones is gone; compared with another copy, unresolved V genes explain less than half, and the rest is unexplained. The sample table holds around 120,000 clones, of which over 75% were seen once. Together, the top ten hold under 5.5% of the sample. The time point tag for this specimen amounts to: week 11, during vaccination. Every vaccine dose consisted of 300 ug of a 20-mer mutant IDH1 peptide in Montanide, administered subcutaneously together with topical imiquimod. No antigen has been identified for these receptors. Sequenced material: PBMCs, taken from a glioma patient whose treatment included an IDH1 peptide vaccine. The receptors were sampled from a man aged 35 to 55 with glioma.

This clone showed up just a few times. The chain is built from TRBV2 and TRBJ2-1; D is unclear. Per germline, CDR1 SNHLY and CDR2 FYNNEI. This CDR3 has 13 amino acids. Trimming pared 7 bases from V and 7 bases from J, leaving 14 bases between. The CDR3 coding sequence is TGTGCCAGCACCCTCTTTTTTCGGAATGAGCAGTTCTTC. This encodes CASTLFFRNEQFF.

CDR3 coding DNA: TGTGCCAGTTGGGGGGTGGCAGGACGGAATTCACCCCTCCACTTT. Encoded protein: CASWGVAGRNSPLHF. V is TRBV27 and J is TRBJ1-6, with D possibly being TRBD1 (5 bases). This CDR3 is built from 15 residues. V gave up 9 bases and J gave up 7 bases, with 19 bases separating them. Germline-derived CDR1 and CDR2 are MNHEY and SMNVEV (reference sequence).

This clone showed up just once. The CDR3, as DNA: TGTGCCAGCAGGTCGACAGGGAAGCAGCCCCAGCATTTT. This gives the protein CASRSTGKQPQHF. V gene TRBV28 combines with J gene TRBJ1-5, with 7 nucleotides matching TRBD1. V trimming: 6 bases; J trimming: 7 bases; junction bases outside the gene matches: 6. Germline V CDR1 and CDR2: MDHEN, SYDVKM. This CDR3 is 13 amino acids long. Based on the CDR3 plus reference TRBV28 and TRBJ1-5, the full variable domain is DVKVTQSSRYLVKRTGEKVFLECVQDMDHENMFWYRQDPGLGLRLIYFSYDVKMKEKGDIPEGYSVSREKKERFSLILESASTNQTSMYLCASRSTGKQPQHFGDGTRLSIL.

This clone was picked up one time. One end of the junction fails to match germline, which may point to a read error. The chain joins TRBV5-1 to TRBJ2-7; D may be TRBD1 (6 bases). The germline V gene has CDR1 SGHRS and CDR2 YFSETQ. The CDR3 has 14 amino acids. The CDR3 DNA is TGCGCCAGCAGCGTTGCAGGGGTTACCTACGGGCAGTACTTC. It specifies CASSVAGVTYGQYF.

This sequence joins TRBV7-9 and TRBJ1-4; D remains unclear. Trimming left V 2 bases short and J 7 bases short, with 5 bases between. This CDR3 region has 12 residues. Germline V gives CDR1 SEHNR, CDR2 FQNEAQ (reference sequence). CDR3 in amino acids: CASSLSSEKLFF. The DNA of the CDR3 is TGTGCCAGCAGCTTAAGTAGTGAAAAACTGTTTTTT.

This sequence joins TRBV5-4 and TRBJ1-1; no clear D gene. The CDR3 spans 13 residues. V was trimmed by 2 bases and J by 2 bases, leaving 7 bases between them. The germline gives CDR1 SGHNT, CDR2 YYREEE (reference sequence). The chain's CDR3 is CASSLTENTEAFF. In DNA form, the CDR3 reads TGTGCCAGCAGCTTAACAGAAAACACTGAAGCTTTCTTT.

The CDR3 bases are TGCAGCAAATCGACAGGGCCGGATGAGCAGTTCTTC. This gives the protein CSKSTGPDEQFF. The V call is TRBV29-1, the J call TRBJ2-1, with 7 positions matching TRBD1. V gave up 8 bases and J gave up 8 bases; unmatched junction bases: 9. Per germline, CDR1 SQVTM and CDR2 ANQGSEA. The CDR3 is 12 amino acids.

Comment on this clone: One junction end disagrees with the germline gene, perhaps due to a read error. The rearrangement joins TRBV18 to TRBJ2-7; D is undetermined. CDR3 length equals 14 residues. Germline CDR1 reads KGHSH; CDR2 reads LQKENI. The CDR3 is CASSPVVNSYKQYF. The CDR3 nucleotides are TGTGCCAGCTCACCAGTGGTGAACTCCTACAAGCAGTACTTC.

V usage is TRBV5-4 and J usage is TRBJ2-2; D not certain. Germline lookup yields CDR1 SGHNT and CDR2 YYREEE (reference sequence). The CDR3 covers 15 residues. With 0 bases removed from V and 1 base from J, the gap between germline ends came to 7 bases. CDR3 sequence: CASSLGHQNTGELFF. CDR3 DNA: TGTGCCAGCAGCTTGGGACATCAGAACACCGGGGAGCTGTTTTTT. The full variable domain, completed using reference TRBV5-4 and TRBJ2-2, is ETGVTQSPTHLIKTRGQQVTLRCSSQSGHNTVSWYQQALGQGPQFIFQYYREEENGRGNFPPRFSGLQFPNYSSELNVNALELDDSALYLCASSLGHQNTGELFFGEGSRLTVL.

The DNA for the CDR3 is TGTGCCAGCAGCAAAGAGCGGGGCTCCTACAATGAGCAGTTCTTC. Its protein is CASSKERGSYNEQFF. The J gene is TRBJ2-1, the V gene TRBV11-2; 7 nucleotides agree with TRBD2. V gave up 5 bases and J gave up 0 bases; unmatched junction bases: 4. The CDR3 has 15 residues. In germline, CDR1 is SGHAT, CDR2 FQNNGV. The variable domain in full, with the rest retrieved from reference TRBV11-2 and TRBJ2-1, is EAGVAQSPRYKIIEKRQSVAFWCNPISGHATLYWYQQILGQGPKLLIQFQNNGVVDDSQLPKDRFSAERLKGVDSTLKIQPAKLEDSAVYLCASSKERGSYNEQFFGPGTRLTVL.

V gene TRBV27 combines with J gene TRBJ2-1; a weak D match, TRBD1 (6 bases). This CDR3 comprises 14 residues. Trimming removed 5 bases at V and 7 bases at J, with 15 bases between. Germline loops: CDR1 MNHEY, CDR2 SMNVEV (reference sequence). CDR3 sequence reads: CASSLQGNLNEQFF. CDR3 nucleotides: TGTGCCAGCAGTCTCCAGGGGAATCTGAATGAGCAGTTCTTC.

The CDR3 nucleotides read TGTGCCAGCAGTCGCCGCCCGGGAGGGAACACTGAAGCTTTCTTT. As protein: CASSRRPGGNTEAFF. The rearrangement links TRBV6-5 to TRBJ1-1, with D uncertain. Germline-derived CDR1 and CDR2 are MNHEY and SVGAGI. Deletions cut 5 bases from V and 1 base from J, with 14 bases between. The CDR3 is 15 amino acids.

The CDR3: CAWSVRPPTAGYTLHF. CDR3 bases: TGTGCCTGGAGTGTACGCCCCCCGACAGCCGGGTATACCCTCCACTTT. This chain joins TRBV30 and TRBJ1-6; a weak D match, TRBD1 (5 bases). Germline CDR1 and CDR2: GTSNPN and SVGIG (reference sequence). The germline V and J ends were trimmed by 0 bases and 14 bases, with 23 bases remaining between them. This CDR3 region has 16 residues.

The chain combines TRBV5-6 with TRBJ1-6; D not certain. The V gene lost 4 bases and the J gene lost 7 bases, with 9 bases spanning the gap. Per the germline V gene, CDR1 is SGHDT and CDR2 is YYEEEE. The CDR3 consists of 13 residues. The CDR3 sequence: CASSLSVNSPLHF. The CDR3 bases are TGTGCCAGCAGCCTGTCGGTGAATTCACCCCTCCACTTT.